Shown below are 24 T cell receptor beta chains from a single sample sequenced in a study of shared clonotypes between healthy human individuals. This table comes from immunoSEQ multiplex PCR, and its TCRdb copy is limited to in-frame clones, with some not included. The sample contains 2 million to 2.5 million clones, under 95% of which appear only once. Sequencing was done on a sample of naive CD4+ T cells from PBMCs. The subset denotes: CD45RA+ positively selected. All receptors derive from a man between 18 and 29 years old in good health. Some clones in this sample may be carry-over from other donors' samples.

The rearrangement links TRBV10-3 to TRBJ2-3, with 9 bases that match TRBD2. The junction had 8 bases not matched to a gene; V was cut back by 6 bases and J by 10 bases. Germline values: CDR1 ENHRY, CDR2 SYGVKD. The CDR3 totals 13 residues. This CDR3 is CAIRATSGGPQYF. CDR3 in DNA: TGTGCCATCAGAGCGACTAGCGGAGGACCGCAGTATTTT.

Here the CDR3 reads CASSLTPGLAGEGEQFF. In DNA form, the CDR3 reads TGTGCCAGCAGCTTAACCCCGGGACTAGCGGGAGAGGGTGAGCAGTTCTTC. V and J are TRBV7-7 and TRBJ2-1; 14 positions agree with TRBD2. The CDR3 is 17 amino acids. In germline, CDR1 is SSHAT, CDR2 FNYEAQ (reference sequence). V was pared by 2 bases and J by 9 bases, with 9 bases of the junction left unmatched.

In this sample, this clone turned up once. The chain recombines TRBV5-1 with TRBJ2-5; weak D call: TRBD2 (6 bases). Trimming took off 0 bases at V and 2 bases at J, with 20 bases between the two ends. Germline lookup yields CDR1 SGHRS and CDR2 YFSETQ. CDR3 length: 18 residues. The CDR3 sequence: CASSLGGSGSSAQETQYF. The CDR3 bases are TGCGCCAGCAGCTTGGGAGGTTCCGGGAGTTCTGCGCAAGAGACCCAGTACTTC.

The chain recombines TRBV6-6 with TRBJ1-5; unclear D gene. There are 13 residues in the CDR3. The V end lost 7 bases, the J end lost 6 bases, and 13 bases lay between the germline ends. The germline CDR1 and CDR2 sequences are MNHNY and SVGAGI (reference sequence). CDR3 nucleotide sequence: TGTGCCAGCACCAACCAGAGAGGTCAGCCCCAGCATTTT. This translates into CASTNQRGQPQHF.

This chain connects TRBV7-3 to TRBJ2-3, with D hard to call. CDR3 length equals 13 residues. Germline V gene lookup returns CDR1 SGHTA and CDR2 FQGTGA. V shed 5 bases and J shed 3 bases, with 9 bases lying between them. The CDR3 sequence is CASSPGRTDTQYF. The DNA of the CDR3 is TGTGCCAGCAGCCCCGGCCGAACAGATACGCAGTATTTT.

The rearrangement uses TRBV5-4 and TRBJ2-5, with 8 bases identical to TRBD2. Germline trimming cut 6 bases from V and 4 bases from J; bases unmatched to any gene: 5. The CDR3 has 13 residues. Per the germline V gene, CDR1 is SGHNT and CDR2 is YYREEE (reference sequence). The CDR3 DNA sequence: TGTGCCAGCACCTCGGGAGGGGCAGAGACCCAGTACTTC. Amino acids: CASTSGGAETQYF.

This chain links TRBV29-1 with TRBJ2-7; D is unclear. Trimming took off 3 bases at V and 6 bases at J, with 12 bases between the two ends. CDR1 and CDR2 (germline): SQVTM, ANQGSEA. This CDR3 spans 12 amino acids. Written as DNA, the CDR3 is TGCAGCGTTGAGGTCCCGGGTTTCGAGCAGTACTTC. Protein product: CSVEVPGFEQYF.

The rearrangement links TRBV9 to TRBJ2-5; 8 bases fit TRBD1. CDR1 is SGDLS and CDR2 is YYNGEE in the germline V gene. With V trimmed by 3 bases and J by 5 bases, 15 bases remained unmatched. The CDR3 is made up of 17 amino acids. The CDR3 bases are TGTGCCAGCAGCGCCCGACCCCCGGGACAGGCCGGGGAGACCCAGTACTTC. Residues: CASSARPPGQAGETQYF.

The J gene is TRBJ1-3, the V gene TRBV19; D is perhaps TRBD1 (6 bases). V shed 2 bases and J shed 8 bases, with 16 bases lying between them. There are 15 residues in the CDR3. Germline V CDR1 and CDR2: LNHDA, SQIVND (reference sequence). The CDR3 nucleotides read TGTGCCAGTAGTATATCAGGGGCCGACCGGGACACCATATATTTT. Translated, it gives CASSISGADRDTIYF.

The chain uses TRBV18 and TRBJ2-7; perhaps TRBD1 as D (6 bases). This CDR3 is 15 amino acids long. V lost 4 bases and J 6 bases, leaving 19 bases between the germline ends. The germline gives CDR1 KGHSH, CDR2 LQKENI. This chain's CDR3 is CASSQQPGQPLEQYF. The CDR3 DNA reads as TGTGCCAGCTCACAACAACCGGGACAACCCCTCGAGCAGTACTTC.

This chain links TRBV27 with TRBJ2-1, with 7 bases fitting TRBD1. V was pared by 3 bases and J by 14 bases, with 7 bases of the junction left unmatched. The CDR3 covers 12 residues. The germline V gene encodes CDR1 MNHEY and CDR2 SMNVEV (reference sequence). As DNA, the CDR3 is TGTGCCAGCAGTTTGACAGGGATGTCGGAGTTCTTC. It translates to CASSLTGMSEFF.

The chain has TRBV7-9 and TRBJ2-5; tentatively, D is TRBD1 (5 bases). CDR3 length equals 15 residues. Germline V gives CDR1 SEHNR, CDR2 FQNEAQ (reference sequence). Between the trimmed V and J ends, which lost 5 bases and 4 bases, there was a span of 17 bases. The CDR3 region is CASSRQQTAGETQYF. CDR3 nucleotide sequence: TGTGCCAGCAGCCGACAACAGACAGCAGGAGAGACCCAGTACTTC.

The rearrangement uses TRBV28 and TRBJ1-1; D perhaps matches TRBD1 (6 bases). The germline V gene has CDR1 MDHEN and CDR2 SYDVKM. The CDR3 runs 13 residues. Trimming pared 4 bases from V and 6 bases from J, leaving 12 bases between. Here the CDR3 reads CASSSGGAPEAFF. CDR3 nucleotide sequence: TGTGCCAGCAGTTCGGGGGGGGCTCCTGAAGCTTTCTTT.

The chain uses TRBV29-1 and TRBJ2-5; 12 bases are a match to TRBD2. The CDR3 is made up of 14 amino acids. J gave up 5 bases and V 7 bases, and 8 bases lay outside the gene matches. The germline CDR1 and CDR2 sequences are SQVTM and ANQGSEA. The CDR3 protein is CSALTSGSWETQYF. The CDR3 nucleotides read TGCAGCGCCCTGACTAGCGGGAGTTGGGAGACCCAGTACTTC.

The chain recombines TRBV5-8 with TRBJ2-5, with 10 bases fitting TRBD2. V shed 6 bases, J shed 4 bases, and the junction held 12 bases outside the gene matches. Germline V gives CDR1 SGHTS, CDR2 YDEGEE. This CDR3 is built from 16 residues. CDR3 nucleotides: TGTGCCAGCAATACTCTCCTAGCGGGAGTCTTAGAGACCCAGTACTTC. The encoded protein is CASNTLLAGVLETQYF.

The rearrangement links TRBV5-1 to TRBJ1-2; tentative D call: TRBD1 (5 bases). The V and J ends lost 4 bases and 6 bases respectively, with 19 bases between them. CDR3 size: 15 residues. Germline CDR1 is SGHRS and CDR2 is YFSETQ. CDR3 DNA: TGCGCCAGCAGCCCCGACAGCCTCCCTTCCGATGGCTACACCTTC. Residues: CASSPDSLPSDGYTF. Supplemented by reference TRBV5-1 and TRBJ1-2, the full variable domain reads KAGVTQTPRYLIKTRGQQVTLSCSPISGHRSVSWYQQTPGQGLQFLFEYFSETQRNKGNFPGRFSGRQFSNSRSEMNVSTLELGDSALYLCASSPDSLPSDGYTFGSGTRLTVV.

The V and J genes are TRBV29-1 and TRBJ2-2; the match to TRBD1 covers 8 bases. Germline V gives CDR1 SQVTM, CDR2 ANQGSEA. This CDR3 region has 15 residues. J was trimmed by 3 bases and V by 4 bases; bases with no gene match: 7. The CDR3 spells CSVATGAMDTGELFF. CDR3 nucleotide sequence: TGCAGCGTTGCGACAGGGGCGATGGACACCGGGGAGCTGTTTTTT.

A note on this clone: This sample also contains other DNA sequences that code for the same CDR3. The CDR3 DNA reads TGTGCCAGCAGCGTGGGCGGACGGAGGAACTATGGCTACACCTTC. Translating it yields CASSVGGRRNYGYTF. The gene calls are TRBV9 and TRBJ1-2; D is unclear. The V gene lost 2 bases and the J gene lost 2 bases, with 13 bases spanning the gap. The CDR3 totals 15 residues. Germline CDR1 and CDR2: SGDLS and YYNGEE. The full variable domain, rest sourced from reference TRBV9 and TRBJ1-2, is DSGVTQTPKHLITATGQRVTLRCSPRSGDLSVYWYQQSLDQGLQFLIQYYNGEERAKGNILERFSAQQFPDLHSELNLSSLELGDSALYFCASSVGGRRNYGYTFGSGTRLTVV.

This chain joins TRBV28 and TRBJ1-1; D perhaps matches TRBD1 (6 bases). The ends were cut back, 3 bases at V and 7 bases at J, with 12 bases in the middle. Germline CDR1 MDHEN, CDR2 SYDVKM. The CDR3 extends over 13 amino acids. As DNA, the CDR3 is TGTGCCAGCAGTTTGTTAGGGGGGCGTGAAGCTTTCTTT. The encoded protein is CASSLLGGREAFF.

This rearrangement joins TRBV7-8 to TRBJ2-1; D remains unclear. This CDR3 is built from 15 residues. The V end was cut by 2 bases, the J end by 11 bases, with 19 bases between. Per germline, CDR1 SGHVS and CDR2 FQNEAQ. The CDR3 bases are TGTGCCAGCAGCTTACTTGGCGGAGTGGTCCTACAGCAGTTCTTC. It is translated as CASSLLGGVVLQQFF.

This clone was found once. This chain uses TRBV19 with TRBJ1-2; the D gene is possibly TRBD1 (6 bases). CDR1 and CDR2 from the germline V gene are LNHDA and SQIVND (reference sequence). Trimming removed 3 bases at V and 3 bases at J, with 14 bases between. This CDR3 has 15 residues. The CDR3 loop reads CASSMKAGDHYGYTF. CDR3 sequence (DNA): TGTGCCAGTAGTATGAAGGCAGGGGATCACTATGGCTACACCTTC.

The chain links TRBV9 to TRBJ1-1; 7 bases match TRBD1. The CDR3 extends over 15 amino acids. Germline V CDR1 and CDR2: SGDLS, YYNGEE. The V segment lost 0 bases and the J segment 5 bases; nucleotides outside the gene matches: 7. Here the CDR3 DNA reads TGTGCCAGCAGCGTAGGAAGGGGGCGCAGAACTGAAGCTTTCTTT. Its translation is CASSVGRGRRTEAFF.

This clone was observed a few times. The CDR3 DNA is TGTGCCAGCTCACCGCGACAGGAGGTAACTGAAGCTTTCTTT. This codes for CASSPRQEVTEAFF. The chain is built from TRBV18 and TRBJ1-1; perhaps TRBD1 as D (6 bases). CDR1 KGHSH and CDR2 LQKENI come from the germline V gene. There are 14 residues in the CDR3. Trimming took off 3 bases at V and 5 bases at J, with 13 bases between the two ends.

This clone was recorded once. The chain recombines TRBV29-1 with TRBJ2-6; D unclear. The V and J ends lost 1 base and 0 bases respectively, with 10 bases between them. The CDR3 contains 16 residues. Germline CDR1 is SQVTM and CDR2 is ANQGSEA. CDR3 amino acids: CSVEVFGNSGANVLTF. The CDR3 DNA reads TGCAGCGTTGAAGTTTTCGGCAACTCTGGGGCCAACGTCCTGACTTTC.